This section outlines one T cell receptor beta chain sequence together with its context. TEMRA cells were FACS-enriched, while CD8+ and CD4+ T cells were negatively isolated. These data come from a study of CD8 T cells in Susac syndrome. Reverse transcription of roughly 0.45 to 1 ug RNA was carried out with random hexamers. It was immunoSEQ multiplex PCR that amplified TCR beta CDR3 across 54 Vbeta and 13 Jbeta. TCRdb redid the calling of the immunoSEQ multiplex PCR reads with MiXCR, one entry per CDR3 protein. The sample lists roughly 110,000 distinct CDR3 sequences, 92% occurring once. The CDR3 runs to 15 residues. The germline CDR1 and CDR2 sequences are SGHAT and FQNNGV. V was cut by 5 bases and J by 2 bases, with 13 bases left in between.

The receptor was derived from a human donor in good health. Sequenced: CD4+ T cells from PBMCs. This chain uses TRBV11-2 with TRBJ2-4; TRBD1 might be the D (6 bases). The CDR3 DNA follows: TGTGCCAGCAGCCCTCTCACAGGGCCCAAAAACATTCAGTACTTC. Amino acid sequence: CASSPLTGPKNIQYF.